These T cell receptor beta chains were read from a single sample in a study of response to subunit inactivated influenza vaccine. In TCRdb, the RT-PCR reads were re-called with MiXCR into one record per CDR3 protein. Here the sample spans hundreds of thousands of distinct CDR3 sequences, about 17% being singletons. The starting material was CD4+ T cells sorted from PBMCs, obtained around 25 months after vaccination. These receptors were taken from a man in his fifties or sixties who received an inactivated influenza vaccine. The CDR3 runs from the conserved cysteine through the conserved F or W. The D gene is left open where the match is weak. Clone size is not always given. Where it is, it says once, few, many or a class for expanded clones.

cdr3_length	v_call	clone_size	j_call	d_call	cdr3_aa	cdr3_nt
15	TRBV9	NA	TRBJ2-5	NA	CASSVGGRTLETQYF	TGTGCCAGCAGCGTAGGGGGCAGGACCTTGGAGACCCAGTACTTC
16	TRBV4-3	few	TRBJ1-4	NA	CASSQDFGVSNEKLFF	TGCGCCAGCAGCCAAGATTTTGGGGTGTCTAATGAAAAACTGTTTTTT
13	TRBV9	NA	TRBJ2-1	NA	CASSVLSSSEQFF	TGTGCCAGCAGCGTACTGTCCTCTTCTGAGCAGTTCTTC
15	TRBV20-1	few	TRBJ2-1	TRBD2	CSARAYLAGVGEQFF	TGCAGTGCTAGAGCGTACCTAGCGGGAGTAGGTGAGCAGTTCTTC
14	TRBV30	NA	TRBJ2-2	TRBD2	CAWPGSGSAGELFF	TGTGCCTGGCCAGGGAGCGGGAGCGCCGGGGAGCTGTTTTTT
15	TRBV28	few	TRBJ1-5	TRBD1	CASNINGQGRQPQHF	TGTGCCAGCAACATTAACGGACAGGGTAGACAGCCCCAGCATTTT
17	TRBV4-3	many	TRBJ2-1	NA	CASSQEPRTSSYNEQFF	TGCGCCAGCAGCCAAGAGCCCCGGACCAGCTCCTACAATGAGCAGTTCTTC
12	TRBV11-2	many	TRBJ2-7	NA	CASSLLSAEQYF	TGTGCCAGCAGCCTCTTGAGCGCCGAGCAGTACTTC
15	TRBV10-3	NA	TRBJ2-5	NA	CAISESDHREETQYF	TGTGCCATCAGTGAGTCCGATCACAGGGAGGAGACCCAGTACTTC
15	TRBV4-2	NA	TRBJ1-2	NA	CASSQEMDRIGGYTF	TGTGCCAGCAGCCAAGAAATGGACCGAATAGGAGGCTACACCTTC
14	TRBV1	NA	TRBJ2-7	NA	CTSSQGTGGAEQYF	TGCACCAGCAGCCAAGGGACAGGGGGCGCCGAGCAGTACTTC
15	TRBV11-2	NA	TRBJ1-1	NA	CASSRTATLNTEAFF	TGTGCCAGCAGCCGGACAGCAACCTTGAACACTGAAGCTTTCTTT
14	TRBV21-1	few	TRBJ1-2	NA	CASSKVPVNYGYTF	TGTGCCAGCAGCAAAGTCCCAGTGAACTATGGCTACACCTTC
16	TRBV24-1	NA	TRBJ2-1	TRBD2	CATSDNGRNSYNEQFF	TGTGCCACCAGTGATAACGGGAGGAACTCCTACAATGAGCAGTTCTTC
12	TRBV27	few	TRBJ2-2	NA	CASSNPPGELFF	TGTGCCAGCAGCAACCCCCCCGGGGAGCTGTTTTTT